This TCR beta chain was sequenced in a study of human T cells and chemical hapten exposure. Whole-study context: Among samples, TCR yields varied mainly because of small differences in pooled library volume. Study-level points and caveats: With DPC sensitization, TCRs exceeding 1 in 1000 frequency showed no change.

Specified time point: healthy volunteer bleed at 2 weeks. Before extraction, the whole blood was not fractionated, and total RNA was taken from it. Per the study methods: TCRs per sample had a median of approximately 98,000 and ranged from about 23,224 to 750,000. From the RACE reads, TCRdb called clonotypes with MiXCR, one entry per CDR3 protein. Here the V and J calls rest on TCRdb's processing, not on the authors' analysis. The sample lists approximately 90,000 distinct CDR3 sequences, roughly 8.5% occurring once. V dropped 7 bases and J dropped 4; count of bases not matched to a gene: 8. CDR1 is SQVTM and CDR2 is ANQGSEA in the germline V gene. CDR3 length: 13 amino acids. This clonotype was observed many times. Its specificity is unknown.

The sequenced sample was whole blood. The rearrangement uses TRBV29-1 and TRBJ2-7; 9 bases map to TRBD1. The sequence was obtained from a female donor in good health. Some clones in this sample may be carry-over from other donors' samples. For the CDR3, the DNA is TGCAGCGCTTCGACAGGGGGTATGTACGAGCAGTACTTC. Protein: CSASTGGMYEQYF.